Reported below is one TCR beta chain. The sample comes from a study of blood T cell repertoires in COVID-19. Overall study context: Both acute and convalescent COVID-19 samples were obtained from the United States, Italy and Spain. Sources were T cells, B-cell-depleted T cells, or PBMCs; the material itself was cDNA or gDNA.

In the authors' methods: From reference gene primer amplification, estimates of nucleated cell counts were derived. Generated by immunoSEQ multiplex PCR, the TCRdb table keeps only in-frame clones and is missing some. The V and J calls and clone size were taken over from that table, and D and trimming were inferred from the DNA. In the table there are 100,000 to 150,000 clones, about four fifths of which are singletons. The sequence came from a man aged 55 to 70 with acute or convalescent COVID-19. The sequencing input was peripheral blood.

The CDR3 DNA follows: TGTGCCAGCAGCCAAGTAACAGCCCGCACTGAAGCTTTCTTT. Amino acids: CASSQVTARTEAFF. This chain uses TRBV4-2 with TRBJ1-1, with D hard to call. The CDR3 extends over 14 amino acids. Germline V gene data show CDR1 as LGHNA and CDR2 as YNFKEQ. Trimming took 1 base from V and 4 from J, leaving 10 bases between them.